The clone carrying this T cell receptor beta chain was picked up a small number of times. Time point specified: cycle 4 day 1 (C4D1), after more than 5 weeks of nivolumab. All patients relapsed after autologous stem cell transplantation, and brentuximab vedotin exposure varied. Investigators obtained CD8+ T cells from thawed PBMCs by magnetic negative selection. Trimming stripped 2 bases from V and 3 bases from J, with 7 bases between. Germline assignment: CDR1 MNHNS and CDR2 SASEGT. The CDR3 is 13 amino acids. Measured with immunoSEQ multiplex PCR; TCRdb has only the in-frame clones, and not every one. The data show a few thousand clones, approximately 70% seen once. The data belong to a study of PD-1 blockade in classical Hodgkin lymphoma.

The TCR comes from a human donor with classical Hodgkin lymphoma. Here the sequenced sample was CD8+ T cells from blood, taken before the fourth cycle of nivolumab. The V gene is TRBV6-1, the J gene TRBJ1-1; D gene unclear. The CDR3 nucleotides read TGTGCCAGCAGTGAATCGCGGTACACTGAAGCTTTCTTT. Its translation: CASSESRYTEAFF.